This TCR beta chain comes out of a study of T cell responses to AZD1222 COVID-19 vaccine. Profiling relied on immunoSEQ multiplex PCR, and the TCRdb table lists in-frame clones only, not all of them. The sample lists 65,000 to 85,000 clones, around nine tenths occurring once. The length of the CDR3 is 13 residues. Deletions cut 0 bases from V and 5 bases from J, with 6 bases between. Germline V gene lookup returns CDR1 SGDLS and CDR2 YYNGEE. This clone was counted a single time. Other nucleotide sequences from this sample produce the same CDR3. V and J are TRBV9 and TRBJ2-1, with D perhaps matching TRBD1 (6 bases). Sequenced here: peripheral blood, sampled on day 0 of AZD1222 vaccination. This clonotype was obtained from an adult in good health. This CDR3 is CASSVGQDNEQFF. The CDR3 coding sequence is TGTGCCAGCAGCGTAGGACAGGACAATGAGCAGTTCTTC.